Only a few counts were recorded for the clone carrying this TCR beta chain. The data are from a study of early T cells in non-severe SARS-CoV-2 infection. Unique molecular identifiers (one per individual cDNA molecule) were attached. TCRdb analysed the 5' RACE reads with MiXCR anew, one entry per CDR3 protein. This sample yields roughly 65,000 distinct CDR3 sequences, of which about 11% are seen a single time; 6.4% belongs to the top ten. This TCR was recovered from an adult who was a healthcare worker with PCR-confirmed SARS-CoV-2 infection or an uninfected control (not recorded which). Material: whole blood.

The CDR3 loop reads CSASAAGRAGEQYF. Written as DNA, the CDR3 is TGCAGTGCTAGTGCCGCCGGAAGGGCGGGGGAGCAGTACTTC. V gene TRBV20-1 combines with J gene TRBJ2-7; D possibly corresponds to TRBD2 (6 bases). The CDR3 length is 14 residues. Germline CDR1 is DFQATT and CDR2 is SNEGSKA (reference sequence). V was clipped by 3 bases and J by 7 bases, with 19 bases between them.